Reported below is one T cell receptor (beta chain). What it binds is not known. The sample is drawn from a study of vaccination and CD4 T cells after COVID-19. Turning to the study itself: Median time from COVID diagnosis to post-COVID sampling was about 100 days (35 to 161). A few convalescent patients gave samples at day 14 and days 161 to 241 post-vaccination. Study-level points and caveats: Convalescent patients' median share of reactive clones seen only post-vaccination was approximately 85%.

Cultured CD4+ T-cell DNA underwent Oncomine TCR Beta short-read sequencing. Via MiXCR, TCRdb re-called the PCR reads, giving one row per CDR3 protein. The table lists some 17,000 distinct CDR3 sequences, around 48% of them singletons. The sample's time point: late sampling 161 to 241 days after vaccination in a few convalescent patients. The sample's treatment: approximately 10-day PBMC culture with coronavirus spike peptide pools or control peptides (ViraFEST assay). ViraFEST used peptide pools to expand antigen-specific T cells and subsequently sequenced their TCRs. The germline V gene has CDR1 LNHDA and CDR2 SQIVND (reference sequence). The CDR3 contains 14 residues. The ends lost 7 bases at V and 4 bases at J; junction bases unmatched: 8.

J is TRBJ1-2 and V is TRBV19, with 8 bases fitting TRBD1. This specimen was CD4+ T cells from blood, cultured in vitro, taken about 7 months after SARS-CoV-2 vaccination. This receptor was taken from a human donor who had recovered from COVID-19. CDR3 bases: TGTGCCAGTAAAGGGCAGGGGGCGGCCTATGGCTACACCTTC. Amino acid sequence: CASKGQGAAYGYTF.